Following are 20 T cell receptor beta chains from one sample sequenced in a study of blood T cell repertoires in COVID-19. Sequencing was performed with immunoSEQ multiplex PCR; in TCRdb, only in-frame clones are kept and a portion is missing. The sample shows fewer than 200,000 clones, roughly four fifths of them seen only once. The source material was peripheral blood. These receptor sequences come from a human donor in a cohort sampled during active COVID-19.

This clone was counted a single time. The gene calls are TRBV15 and TRBJ2-2; tentative D call: TRBD2 (6 bases). Germline V lookup: CDR1 LNHNV, CDR2 YYDKDF (reference sequence). Trimming shortened V by 8 bases and J by 5 bases, and 15 bases separated the two germline ends. This CDR3 spans 14 amino acids. The DNA of the CDR3 is TGTGCCACCTTCGGCGGAGGGCGAACCGGGGAGCTGTTTTTT. It yields the protein CATFGGGRTGELFF.

This chain links TRBV21-1 with TRBJ1-2; the DNA was not used to check the table's D call, TRBD1. TRBV21-1 is a documented pseudogene. The CDR3 runs 13 residues. In DNA form, the CDR3 reads TGTGCCAGCACCGGACAGGGAAGAATTGGCTACACCTTC. This sequence encodes CASTGQGRIGYTF.

The chain joins TRBV3-1 (or the pseudogene TRBV3-2) to TRBJ2-7, with a possible D match to TRBD1 (5 bases). V was cut by 4 bases and J by 4 bases, with 20 bases left in between. Germline lookup yields CDR1 LGHDT and CDR2 YNNKEL (reference sequence). This CDR3 contains 16 residues. CDR3 loop: CASSLASRTLKYEQYF. As DNA, the CDR3 is TGTGCCAGCAGCCTTGCCAGCAGGACACTAAAATACGAGCAGTACTTC.

The rearrangement joins TRBV7-6 to TRBJ1-1; perhaps TRBD1 as D (5 bases). The V gene lost 1 base and the J gene lost 6 bases, with 9 bases spanning the gap. CDR1 and CDR2 (germline): SGHVS, FNYEAQ. This CDR3 contains 13 residues. The CDR3 DNA follows: TGTGCCAGCAGCTTAGATCCAGGGCCTGAAGCTTTCTTT. It encodes CASSLDPGPEAFF.

This chain uses TRBV7-6 with TRBJ2-7; maybe TRBD2 (7 bases). Trimming cost V 1 base and J 4 bases, with 20 bases left between them. Per germline, CDR1 SGHVS and CDR2 FNYEAQ. CDR3 length: 17 residues. In DNA form, the CDR3 reads TGTGCCAGCAGCTTAGTTTTGGGCGGGGGCCAAGAATACGAGCAGTACTTC. This sequence encodes CASSLVLGGGQEYEQYF. The full variable domain, its missing parts supplied by reference TRBV7-6 and TRBJ2-7, is GAGVSQSPRYKVTKRGQDVALRCDPISGHVSLYWYRQALGQGPEFLTYFNYEAQQDKSGLPNDRFSAERPEGSISTLTIQRTEQRDSAMYRCASSLVLGGGQEYEQYFGPGTRLTVT.

The genes are TRBV4-1 and TRBJ1-2; possibly TRBD1 for D (5 bases). This CDR3 region has 13 residues. CDR1 and CDR2 (germline): MGHRA, YSYEKL. Trimming removed 7 bases at V and 2 bases at J, with 11 bases between. In DNA, the CDR3 is TGCGCCAGCACCGGGGGACGGAACTATGGCTACACCTTC. This gives the protein CASTGGRNYGYTF.

A few counts support this clone. The V call is TRBV5-6, the J call TRBJ2-1, with 13 positions matching TRBD2. The J segment lost 2 bases and the V segment lost 4 bases, leaving 6 bases of the junction unmatched. Germline V gene data show CDR1 as SGHDT and CDR2 as YYEEEE. The CDR3 has 17 residues. In DNA form, the CDR3 reads TGTGCCAGCAGCACCCGCGGACTAGCGGGGGCCTACAATGAGCAGTTCTTC. Translation gives CASSTRGLAGAYNEQFF.

The chain has TRBV7-8 and TRBJ2-7; TRBD2 agrees at 12 bases. The germline V gene has CDR1 SGHVS and CDR2 FQNEAQ. V gave up 5 bases and J gave up 3 bases; unmatched junction bases: 8. This CDR3 contains 16 residues. The CDR3 protein is CASSPGTSGLSYEQYF. CDR3 coding DNA: TGTGCCAGCAGCCCCGGGACTAGCGGGCTCAGCTACGAGCAGTACTTC.

The chain combines TRBV24-1 with TRBJ2-2, with 9 nucleotides matching TRBD1. CDR3 length: 15 amino acids. V lost 4 bases to trimming and J lost 6 bases; unmatched junction nucleotides: 5. Germline lookup yields CDR1 KGHDR and CDR2 SFDVKD. CDR3 region: CATSDQGQGPGELFF. The CDR3 nucleotides are TGTGCCACCAGTGACCAGGGACAGGGACCCGGGGAGCTGTTTTTT.

The rearrangement links TRBV2 to TRBJ2-3; 10 nucleotides line up with TRBD2. The ends lost 3 bases at V and 0 bases at J; junction bases unmatched: 12. This CDR3 region has 19 residues. Germline V gives CDR1 SNHLY, CDR2 FYNNEI. The chain's CDR3 is CASSEEGVAGGTSTDTQYF. CDR3 sequence (DNA): TGTGCCAGCAGTGAGGAGGGGGTAGCGGGGGGAACTAGCACAGATACGCAGTATTTT.

This chain's CDR3 is CASTFGTGRNQPQHF. The CDR3 bases are TGTGCCAGCACCTTCGGGACAGGGAGGAATCAGCCCCAGCATTTT. The chain combines TRBV2 with TRBJ1-5; TRBD1 aligns across 9 bases. V trimming: 7 bases; J trimming: 4 bases; junction bases outside the gene matches: 8. CDR3 size: 15 residues. Germline-derived CDR1 and CDR2 are SNHLY and FYNNEI. Supplemented by reference TRBV2 and TRBJ1-5, the full variable domain reads EPEVTQTPSHQVTQMGQEVILRCVPISNHLYFYWYRQILGQKVEFLVSFYNNEISEKSEIFDDQFSVERPDGSNFTLKIRSTKLEDSAMYFCASTFGTGRNQPQHFGDGTRLSIL.

The CDR3 loop reads CASIPGGGNTEAFF. As DNA, the CDR3 is TGTGCCAGCATCCCTGGGGGCGGGAACACTGAAGCTTTCTTT. The chain has TRBV5-5 and TRBJ1-1, with a possible D match to TRBD1 (6 bases). The CDR3 has 14 amino acids. The germline CDR1 and CDR2 sequences are SGHKS and YYEKEE (reference sequence). V lost 6 bases, J lost 1 base, and 13 bases lay in between.

V and J are TRBV6-5 and TRBJ2-4; TRBD2 matches 7 bases. Germline V lookup: CDR1 MNHEY, CDR2 SVGAGI. After removal of 6 bases from V and 1 base from J, the junction contained 6 bases not matched to a gene. This CDR3 is built from 15 residues. As DNA, the CDR3 is TGTGCCAGCAGCTGGGGGGGGACCGCCAAAAACATTCAGTACTTC. It yields the protein CASSWGGTAKNIQYF.

V is TRBV7-6 and J is TRBJ2-2; 11 bases align to TRBD2. Per the germline V gene, CDR1 is SGHVS and CDR2 is FNYEAQ. V gave up 4 bases and J gave up 5 bases; unmatched junction bases: 12. This CDR3 has 18 amino acids. The CDR3 spells CASSSRPGGLAATGELFF. CDR3 coding DNA: TGTGCCAGCAGCTCCCGCCCCGGGGGACTAGCGGCGACCGGGGAGCTGTTTTTT.

V and J are TRBV7-7 and TRBJ2-1, with 11 bases fitting TRBD1. The CDR3 sequence is 16 residues long. Looked up from germline, CDR1 is SSHAT and CDR2 is FNYEAQ (reference sequence). The CDR3 nucleotides are TGTGCTAGGGGACAGGGGGATGAGCGCTGCGACAATGAGCAGTTCTTC. Translated: CARGQGDERCDNEQFF.

There are a few counts of this clone. The chain has TRBV12-3 or TRBV12-4 and TRBJ2-3, with TRBD1 as a possible D gene (5 bases). V gave up 5 bases and J gave up 4 bases, with 10 bases separating them. The CDR3 extends over 13 amino acids. CDR3 region: CASSERGADTQYF. The CDR3 DNA sequence: TGTGCCAGCAGTGAAAGGGGCGCAGATACGCAGTATTTT.

This chain links TRBV7-9 with TRBJ1-4; 8 nucleotides line up with TRBD1. V trimming: 6 bases; J trimming: 4 bases; junction bases outside the gene matches: 4. The CDR3 loop spans 14 amino acids. From germline, CDR1 is SEHNR and CDR2 FQNEAQ (reference sequence). CDR3 sequence: CASSLGQVNEKLFF. CDR3 DNA sequence: TGTGCCAGCAGTTTGGGACAGGTTAATGAAAAACTGTTTTTT.

Only one count was recorded for this clone. The V gene is TRBV6-5, the J gene TRBJ2-5, with 9 bases that match TRBD2. The length of the CDR3 is 16 residues. The germline CDR1 and CDR2 sequences are MNHEY and SVGAGI. The ends lost 0 bases at V and 4 bases at J; junction bases unmatched: 6. The CDR3: CASSYSSGGGGETQYF. CDR3 coding DNA: TGTGCCAGCAGTTACTCGAGTGGCGGGGGGGGAGAGACCCAGTACTTC.

This rearrangement joins TRBV19 to TRBJ1-5, with 10 bases aligning to TRBD1. Germline V gene sequence: CDR1 LNHDA, CDR2 SQIVND (reference sequence). V lost 4 bases to trimming and J lost 7 bases; unmatched junction nucleotides: 4. The CDR3 spans 14 residues. The CDR3 reads CASSTTGGGQPQHF. The CDR3 region has the DNA TGTGCCAGTAGTACGACAGGGGGCGGGCAGCCCCAGCATTTT.

The chain combines TRBV5-1 with TRBJ1-1, with 7 nucleotides matching TRBD1. Trimming cost V 0 bases and J 1 base; bases outside gene matches: 3. The length of the CDR3 is 15 residues. Germline V CDR1 and CDR2: SGHRS, YFSETQ. CDR3 in amino acids: CASSLDRGSNTEAFF. CDR3 DNA: TGCGCCAGCAGCTTGGACAGGGGATCGAACACTGAAGCTTTCTTT.